The subject of this entry is one T cell receptor beta chain. V lost 7 bases to trimming and J lost 4 bases; unmatched junction nucleotides: 9. The CDR3 is 15 amino acids. The germline V gene encodes CDR1 SGHAT and CDR2 FQNNGV. This entry comes from a study of blood T cell repertoires in COVID-19. Turning to the study itself: Collection of acute and convalescent COVID-19 samples took place in the United States, Italy and Spain.

Individuals drawn from some 25 US areas were about 18 to 95 years old. Cohort 3 donors were reported recovered after two negative PCRs, clearance, or symptom resolution. Authors' data handling: Using reference gene primer amplification, nucleated cell counts were estimated. This table comes from immunoSEQ multiplex PCR, and its TCRdb copy is limited to in-frame clones, with some not included. V, J and clone size were drawn from that table, and D and trimming were deduced from the DNA. The repertoire consists of about 190,000 clones, with around 84% occurring once and the leading ten covering roughly 3.2%.

The origin of this receptor is a woman in her twenties or thirties who had recovered from COVID-19. The sequenced sample was PBMCs or T cells enriched from blood (not recorded which). This sequence joins TRBV11-2 and TRBJ2-1, with 8 bases aligning to TRBD2. CDR3 DNA sequence: TGTGCCAGCATCCCCTACGGGGGGGTGTACAATGAGCAGTTCTTC. Translating it yields CASIPYGGVYNEQFF.